This T cell receptor (beta chain) comes out of a study of blood T cell repertoires in COVID-19. Turning to the study itself: Donors in the United States, Italy and Spain gave samples during acute or convalescent COVID-19.

Authors' data handling: Estimation of nucleated cell counts relied on the amplification of reference gene primers. The repertoire was sequenced with immunoSEQ multiplex PCR; TCRdb's copy has only in-frame clones and lacks some. V and J calls and clone size are copied from that table; D and trimming were computed from the DNA. The sample has about 46,000 clones, around 87% seen once. Across fewer than 25 US areas, participants ranged in age from about 18 to 90 years. Trimming cost V 2 bases and J 2 bases, with 9 bases left between them. CDR1 and CDR2 from the germline V gene are LGHNA and YSLEER. The CDR3 has 14 residues. In this sample, this clone turned up once.

V is TRBV4-3 and J is TRBJ1-2; weak D call: TRBD1 (6 bases). The clonotype originates from a woman between 50 and 59 years old who had recovered from COVID-19. The sequenced material came from PBMCs or T cells enriched from blood (not recorded which). CDR3 sequence: CASSQTRGNYGYTF. The CDR3 coding sequence is TGCGCCAGCAGCCAAACCAGGGGAAACTATGGCTACACCTTC.